This TCR beta chain came from a study of PD-1 blockade in mismatch repair-deficient tumors. Study as a whole: Patients had eleven to twelve mismatch repair-deficient cancer types, all previously treated and progressing.

This clone was recorded a few times. What it binds is unknown. CDR1 and CDR2 (germline): SGDLS, YYNGEE. With V trimmed by 4 bases and J by 0 bases, 3 bases remained unmatched. The CDR3 consists of 14 residues. Overall study findings and caveats: Tumor-resident clones, often undetectable pretreatment in blood, expanded then contracted after pembrolizumab.

The protocol was immunoSEQ multiplex PCR, while the TCRdb copy is restricted to in-frame clones and leaves out a portion. Of more than 95,000 clones in the sample, 86% are singletons; the top ten hold approximately 13%. Every patient had mismatch repair deficiency by PCR or immunohistochemistry. This receptor was obtained from an adult with mismatch repair-deficient cancer. Sequenced material: peripheral blood, taken 44 weeks after starting pembrolizumab. The genes are TRBV9 and TRBJ2-7; 8 nucleotides agree with TRBD1. The CDR3 loop reads CASSRTGSSYEQYF. The CDR3 DNA reads as TGTGCCAGCAGCCGGACAGGGAGCTCCTACGAGCAGTACTTC.